This entry is about one T cell receptor beta chain. This clone was found a few times. What antigen it recognizes has not been identified. Base qualities are not recorded, but no much larger clone differs from it by a single base. The data stem from a study of blood T cell repertoires in COVID-19 (dated by TCRdb to 2018 to 2021). Turning to the overall study: Samples from collaborators originated in the United States, Italy and Spain and spanned both the acute and convalescent phases of COVID-19. A freely available public database, intended as a resource for researchers studying the immune response to SARS-CoV-2, is where the repertoires were released. Samples came from the ongoing ImmuneRACE study (first 160 participants) plus 1,254 subjects from 6 global collaborators. Deeply sampled blood TCRbeta repertoires from subjects exposed to, actively infected with, or recovered from COVID-19 were included in the dataset. The prospective study material was composed of cDNA or gDNA derived from T cells, B-cell-depleted T cells, or PBMCs. Where available, HLA class I and class II types were taken from metadata supplied by the sample provider and were not determined by assay-based typing. The sample metadata nearly always contained a de-identified subject ID, COVID-19 status, age in years and sex. Study-wide conclusions, independent of this receptor: How much clinical and demographic metadata was included differed by source and by participant, and the metadata was provided uncurated.

The junction shows trimming of 2 bases on V and 7 bases on J, and the gene matches do not reach 6 bases of it. CDR1 and CDR2 are drawn from the germline V gene: SGHRS, YFSETQ. There are 14 amino acids in the CDR3, from cysteine to phenylalanine inclusive. Only the CDR3 region is kept as DNA, spanning 42 bases read in frame from base 1. TCRbeta CDR3 regions were amplified from genomic DNA by means of the immunoSEQ Assay, a bias-controlled multiplex PCR. In the paper's pipeline: The number of nucleated cells in each sample was estimated by amplification of reference gene primers within the assay. To quantify the absolute abundance of each unique TCRbeta CDR3 rearrangement, sequence reads were collapsed and filtered. For each sample, productive Simpson clonality was calculated by taking the square root of Simpson's diversity index across productive rearrangements. Sourced from immuneACCESS, this table was stored by TCRdb with only in-frame sequences that have V and J called. A share of the clones is absent; for the studies checked, an unresolved V gene accounts for under half, and the remainder has no known explanation. V, J and clone size reflect that table, while D and trimming were determined from the DNA. This sample lists around 480,000 clones; around 87% were detected once. The ten largest clones represent about 0.75% of the sample.

Participants in the prospective study were aged about 18 to 100 years, lived in approximately 26 United States geographic areas, and enrolled through a virtual design. To assign participants to cohorts, the prospective study relied on clinical history that participants themselves reported in a screening survey and a study questionnaire. Recovered participants in ImmuneRACE Cohort 3 were defined as having two consecutive negative NP/OP PCR tests, clearance from a healthcare professional, or resolution of symptoms. In the prospective study, whole blood, serum and a nasopharyngeal or oropharyngeal swab were collected from each participant by mobile phlebotomists. Additional blood draws and questionnaires over an approximately two-month period could optionally be provided by prospective study participants. Before DNA extraction, blood samples from the prospective study were shipped at room temperature or frozen.

This TCR was recovered from a woman aged 18-29 years who had recovered from COVID-19. Sequencing was performed on PBMCs or T cells enriched from blood (not recorded which). This receptor chain uses TRBV5-1 and TRBJ1-2, with 9 bases in between that match TRBD1. At the DNA level, the sequence is TGCGCCAGCAGCTTCCCGGACAGGGGAGGTGGCTACACCTTC. It encodes CASSFPDRGGGYTF.